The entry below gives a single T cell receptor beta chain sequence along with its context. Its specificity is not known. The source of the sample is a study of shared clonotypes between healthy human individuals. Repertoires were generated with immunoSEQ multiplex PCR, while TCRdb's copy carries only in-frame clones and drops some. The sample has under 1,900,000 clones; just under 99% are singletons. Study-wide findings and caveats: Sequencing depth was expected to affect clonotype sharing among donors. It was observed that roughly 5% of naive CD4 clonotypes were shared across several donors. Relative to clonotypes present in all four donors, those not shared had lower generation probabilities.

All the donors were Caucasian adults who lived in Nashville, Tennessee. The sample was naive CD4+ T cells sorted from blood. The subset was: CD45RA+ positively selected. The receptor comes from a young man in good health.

The CDR3: CASSLQGRDGYTF. In DNA form, the CDR3 reads TGTGCCAGCAGTTTACAGGGGCGAGATGGCTACACCTTC. The V gene is TRBV28, the J gene TRBJ1-2, with D possibly being TRBD1 (6 bases). Germline CDR1 is MDHEN and CDR2 is SYDVKM. Between the trimmed V and J ends, which lost 2 bases and 6 bases, there was a span of 10 bases. The CDR3 has 13 amino acids.